This TCR beta chain was found in a study of identifying expanded T cells in peripheral blood. Details on this clone: Antigen: not known.

Profiled with immunoSEQ multiplex PCR; TCRdb holds only in-frame clones, not every one. The sample lists 95,000 to 100,000 clones, 70% to 90% occurring once. Germline CDR1 and CDR2: SGHNT and YYREEE (reference sequence). The CDR3 totals 16 residues. V trimming: 2 bases; J trimming: 5 bases; junction bases outside the gene matches: 10. Study-wide points: Across healthy donors, higher total template counts meant significantly greater approximately 2-week count variance.

Collection occurred without any documented infections or immune events in donors. The TCR originated in a person aged 18-70 years in good health. The chain joins TRBV5-4 to TRBJ2-5, with 9 bases aligning to TRBD1. Source material: blood. CDR3 DNA sequence: TGTGCCAGCAGCTTTACTTTGGACAGGGGTACGGAGACCCAGTACTTC. Amino acids: CASSFTLDRGTETQYF. Together with reference TRBV5-4 and TRBJ2-5, the CDR3 gives the full variable domain: ETGVTQSPTHLIKTRGQQVTLRCSSQSGHNTVSWYQQALGQGPQFIFQYYREEENGRGNFPPRFSGLQFPNYSSELNVNALELDDSALYLCASSFTLDRGTETQYFGPGTRLLVL.